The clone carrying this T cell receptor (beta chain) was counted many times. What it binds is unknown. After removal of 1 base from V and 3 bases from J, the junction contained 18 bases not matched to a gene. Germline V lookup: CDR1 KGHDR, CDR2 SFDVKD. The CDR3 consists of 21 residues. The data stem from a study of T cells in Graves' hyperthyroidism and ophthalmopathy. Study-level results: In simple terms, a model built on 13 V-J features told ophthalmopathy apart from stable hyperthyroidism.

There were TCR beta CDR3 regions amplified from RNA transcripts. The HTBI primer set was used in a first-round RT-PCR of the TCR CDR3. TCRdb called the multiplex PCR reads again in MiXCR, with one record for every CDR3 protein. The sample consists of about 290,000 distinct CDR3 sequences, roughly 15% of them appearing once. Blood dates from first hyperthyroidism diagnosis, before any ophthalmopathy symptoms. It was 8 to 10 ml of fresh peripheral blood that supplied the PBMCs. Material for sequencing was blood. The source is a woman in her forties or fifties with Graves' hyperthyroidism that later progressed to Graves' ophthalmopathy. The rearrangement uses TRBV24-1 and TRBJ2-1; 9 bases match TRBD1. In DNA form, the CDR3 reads TGTGCCACCAGTGATTTTTCTGGGACAGGGCACTCGTCTAAGGTCTACAATGAGCAGTTCTTC. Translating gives CATSDFSGTGHSSKVYNEQFF.